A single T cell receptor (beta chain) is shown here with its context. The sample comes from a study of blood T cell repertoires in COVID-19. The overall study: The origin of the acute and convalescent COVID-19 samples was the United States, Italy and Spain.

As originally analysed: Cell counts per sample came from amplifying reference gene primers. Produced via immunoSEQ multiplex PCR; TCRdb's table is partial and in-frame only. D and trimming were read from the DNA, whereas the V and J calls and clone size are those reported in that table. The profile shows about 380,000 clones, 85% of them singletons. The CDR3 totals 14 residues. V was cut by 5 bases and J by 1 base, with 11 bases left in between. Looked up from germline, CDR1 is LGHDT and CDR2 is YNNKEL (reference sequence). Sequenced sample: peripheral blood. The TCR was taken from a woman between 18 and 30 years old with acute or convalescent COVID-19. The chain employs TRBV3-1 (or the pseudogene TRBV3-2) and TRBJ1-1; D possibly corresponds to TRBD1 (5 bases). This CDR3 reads CASSSGGANTEAFF. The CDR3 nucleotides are TGTGCCAGCAGCTCCGGAGGGGCGAACACTGAAGCTTTCTTT.